This T cell receptor beta chain was captured by sequencing in a study of T cells in Graves' hyperthyroidism and ophthalmopathy. Study-level background: The authors collected peripheral blood at initial diagnosis, before any treatment.

V lost 8 bases to trimming and J lost 1 base, with 6 bases between them. The CDR3 consists of 12 residues. Germline CDR1 SNHLY, CDR2 FYNNEI. Amplified TCR beta CDR3 regions derived from RNA transcripts. The HTBI primer set drove a first-round RT-PCR of the TCR CDR3. Each CDR3 protein is one row after TCRdb ran MiXCR on the multiplex PCR reads. The profile shows roughly 420,000 distinct CDR3 sequences, roughly 15% of them singletons. This clonotype has ten or more counts. The specimen was blood. This chain joins TRBV2 and TRBJ1-5; TRBD1 is a possible D gene (5 bases). This receptor was identified in a woman aged 18-29 years with Graves' hyperthyroidism. CDR3 nucleotide sequence: TGTGCCAGCGGGGACAGCAATCAGCCCCAGCATTTT. Translation: CASGDSNQPQHF.